These T cell receptor beta chains were read from a single sample in a study of shared clonotypes between healthy human individuals. Using immunoSEQ multiplex PCR, the repertoire was profiled, and TCRdb retains in-frame clones only, with some absent. The sample shows roughly 2,000,000 clones, around 93% of them seen only once. The sample consisted of naive CD8+ T cells from PBMCs. The receptors derive from a man aged 18 to 35 in good health. Some clones in this sample may be carry-over from other donors' samples. Both conserved end residues are part of each CDR3. The order of the fields is J gene, D gene, CDR3 length, clone size, V gene, CDR3 protein, CDR3 DNA. The D gene is left open where the match is weak. Where a row states a size, it is once, few, many or the class of an expanded clone; other rows omit it.

j_gene: TRBJ1-5
d_gene: NA
len: 15
abundance: NA
v_gene: TRBV19
CDR3aa: CASSMAGLSNQPQHF
CDR3nt: TGTGCCAGTAGTATGGCAGGACTTTCCAATCAGCCCCAGCATTTT

j_gene: TRBJ1-2
d_gene: NA
len: 12
abundance: NA
v_gene: TRBV6-5
CDR3aa: CASSYKGDGYTF
CDR3nt: TGTGCCAGCAGTTATAAGGGGGATGGCTACACCTTC

j_gene: TRBJ2-7
d_gene: NA
len: 16
abundance: NA
v_gene: TRBV7-6
CDR3aa: CASSWARGQSSYEQYF
CDR3nt: TGTGCCAGCAGCTGGGCCCGGGGGCAAAGCTCCTACGAGCAGTACTTC

j_gene: TRBJ2-2
d_gene: NA
len: 17
abundance: NA
v_gene: TRBV7-6
CDR3aa: CASSLVAQGPLREELFF
CDR3nt: TGTGCCAGCAGCTTAGTCGCTCAAGGGCCCCTGAGGGAGGAGCTGTTTTTT

j_gene: TRBJ2-2
d_gene: NA
len: 15
abundance: NA
v_gene: TRBV7-3
CDR3aa: CASSPGDLSPGELFF
CDR3nt: TGTGCCAGCAGCCCAGGGGACCTCTCCCCCGGGGAGCTGTTTTTT

j_gene: TRBJ1-5
d_gene: NA
len: 15
abundance: NA
v_gene: TRBV9
CDR3aa: CASSRGPGMGQPQHF
CDR3nt: TGTGCCAGCAGTCGGGGGCCGGGTATGGGTCAGCCCCAGCATTTT

j_gene: TRBJ2-7
d_gene: NA
len: 15
abundance: NA
v_gene: TRBV7-8
CDR3aa: CASSLEGRVGDEQYF
CDR3nt: TGTGCCAGCAGCTTAGAGGGCAGGGTAGGGGACGAGCAGTACTTC

j_gene: TRBJ2-7
d_gene: NA
len: 15
abundance: NA
v_gene: TRBV11-2
CDR3aa: CASSPRRTGSYEQYF
CDR3nt: TGTGCCAGCAGCCCCCGACGGACGGGGTCCTACGAGCAGTACTTC

j_gene: TRBJ2-7
d_gene: NA
len: 12
abundance: NA
v_gene: TRBV4-3
CDR3aa: CASSQDNREQYF
CDR3nt: TGCGCCAGCAGCCAAGACAATCGGGAGCAGTACTTC

j_gene: TRBJ2-3
d_gene: NA
len: 11
abundance: NA
v_gene: TRBV6-5
CDR3aa: CALRVEDTQYF
CDR3nt: TGTGCCCTCAGGGTGGAGGATACGCAGTATTTT

j_gene: TRBJ2-7
d_gene: NA
len: 14
abundance: NA
v_gene: TRBV28
CDR3aa: CASRPTGLPYEQYF
CDR3nt: TGTGCCAGCAGACCGACAGGTTTGCCCTACGAGCAGTACTTC

j_gene: TRBJ2-2
d_gene: NA
len: 13
abundance: NA
v_gene: TRBV7-9
CDR3aa: CASSQGLPGELFF
CDR3nt: TGTGCCAGCAGCCAGGGGTTGCCCGGGGAGCTGTTTTTT

j_gene: TRBJ1-1
d_gene: NA
len: 15
abundance: NA
v_gene: TRBV4-2
CDR3aa: CASSQVGAGDTEAFF
CDR3nt: TGTGCCAGCAGCCAGGTCGGTGCAGGCGACACTGAAGCTTTCTTT

j_gene: TRBJ1-5
d_gene: NA
len: 16
abundance: NA
v_gene: TRBV15
CDR3aa: CATSRDGSDSNQPQHF
CDR3nt: TGTGCCACCAGCAGAGATGGGTCAGATAGTAATCAGCCCCAGCATTTT

j_gene: TRBJ2-7
d_gene: NA
len: 12
abundance: NA
v_gene: TRBV18
CDR3aa: CASSTADYEQYF
CDR3nt: TGTGCCAGCTCGACCGCCGATTACGAGCAGTACTTC

j_gene: TRBJ2-7
d_gene: TRBD1
len: 15
abundance: NA
v_gene: TRBV19
CDR3aa: CATKGPRTGAYEQYF
CDR3nt: TGTGCCACAAAGGGCCCCCGGACAGGGGCCTACGAGCAGTACTTC

j_gene: TRBJ2-7
d_gene: NA
len: 12
abundance: NA
v_gene: TRBV6-5
CDR3aa: CASRDGSYEQYF
CDR3nt: TGTGCCAGTAGGGACGGCTCCTACGAGCAGTACTTC

j_gene: TRBJ1-5
d_gene: NA
len: 15
abundance: NA
v_gene: TRBV11-2
CDR3aa: CASSLDGRDNQPQHF
CDR3nt: TGTGCCAGCAGCTTAGATGGCAGGGACAATCAGCCCCAGCATTTT

j_gene: TRBJ2-1
d_gene: TRBD2
len: 16
abundance: once
v_gene: TRBV6-6
CDR3aa: CASSYSRASGDNEQFF
CDR3nt: TGTGCCAGCAGTTACTCTCGGGCTAGCGGAGACAATGAGCAGTTCTTC

j_gene: TRBJ2-7
d_gene: TRBD2
len: 17
abundance: NA
v_gene: TRBV5-1
CDR3aa: CASSPSVAGAKSYEQYF
CDR3nt: TGCGCCAGCAGCCCTTCGGTTGCGGGAGCAAAATCCTACGAGCAGTACTTC

j_gene: TRBJ2-1
d_gene: NA
len: 16
abundance: NA
v_gene: TRBV7-6
CDR3aa: CASSSTDRQVYNEQFF
CDR3nt: TGTGCCAGCAGCTCAACGGATCGCCAGGTATACAATGAGCAGTTCTTC

j_gene: TRBJ1-3
d_gene: NA
len: 13
abundance: NA
v_gene: TRBV19
CDR3aa: CASSIRDGYTIYF
CDR3nt: TGTGCCAGTAGTATAAGGGACGGATACACCATATATTTT

j_gene: TRBJ1-3
d_gene: NA
len: 18
abundance: NA
v_gene: TRBV4-2
CDR3aa: CASSQEFFPQATGNTIYF
CDR3nt: TGTGCCAGCAGCCAAGAGTTCTTCCCGCAGGCTACTGGAAACACCATATATTTT

j_gene: TRBJ1-1
d_gene: NA
len: 18
abundance: NA
v_gene: TRBV5-1
CDR3aa: CASSWGGSSRAPNTEAFF
CDR3nt: TGCGCCAGCAGCTGGGGGGGGTCGTCGAGGGCCCCCAACACTGAAGCTTTCTTT

j_gene: TRBJ2-7
d_gene: NA
len: 13
abundance: NA
v_gene: TRBV5-6
CDR3aa: CASSWGARGEQYF
CDR3nt: TGTGCCAGCAGCTGGGGGGCGAGGGGAGAGCAGTACTTC

j_gene: TRBJ2-1
d_gene: TRBD2
len: 16
abundance: NA
v_gene: TRBV5-1
CDR3aa: CASSFRLAGPGYEQFF
CDR3nt: TGCGCCAGCAGCTTCCGACTAGCGGGGCCTGGGTATGAGCAGTTCTTC

j_gene: TRBJ2-3
d_gene: TRBD2
len: 15
abundance: NA
v_gene: TRBV27
CDR3aa: CASGSSGVFTDTQYF
CDR3nt: TGTGCCAGCGGCTCTAGCGGGGTATTCACAGATACGCAGTATTTT

j_gene: TRBJ2-7
d_gene: TRBD1
len: 15
abundance: NA
v_gene: TRBV30
CDR3aa: CAWRDRDRVYHEQYF
CDR3nt: TGTGCCTGGAGGGACCGGGACAGGGTGTATCACGAGCAGTACTTC

j_gene: TRBJ1-3
d_gene: NA
len: 15
abundance: NA
v_gene: TRBV7-9
CDR3aa: CASSPQWVGENTIYF
CDR3nt: TGTGCCAGCAGCCCCCAGTGGGTCGGGGAAAACACCATATATTTT

j_gene: TRBJ2-7
d_gene: NA
len: 13
abundance: NA
v_gene: TRBV19
CDR3aa: CASKGGNAAEQYF
CDR3nt: TGTGCCAGTAAGGGGGGCAATGCGGCCGAGCAGTACTTC

j_gene: TRBJ1-5
d_gene: NA
len: 15
abundance: NA
v_gene: TRBV28
CDR3aa: CASSSRQPSNQPQHF
CDR3nt: TGTGCCAGCTCCTCCCGACAGCCTAGCAATCAGCCCCAGCATTTT

j_gene: TRBJ1-5
d_gene: NA
len: 11
abundance: NA
v_gene: TRBV2
CDR3aa: CASSQGQPQHF
CDR3nt: TGTGCCAGCAGCCAAGGACAGCCCCAGCATTTT

j_gene: TRBJ2-7
d_gene: TRBD2
len: 14
abundance: NA
v_gene: TRBV27
CDR3aa: CASRVAGGPHEQYF
CDR3nt: TGTGCCAGCAGAGTAGCGGGAGGGCCCCACGAGCAGTACTTC

j_gene: TRBJ2-3
d_gene: TRBD1
len: 14
abundance: NA
v_gene: TRBV29-1
CDR3aa: CSVPGQGGTDTQYF
CDR3nt: TGCAGCGTGCCGGGACAGGGGGGCACAGATACGCAGTATTTT

j_gene: TRBJ1-2
d_gene: NA
len: 12
abundance: NA
v_gene: TRBV29-1
CDR3aa: CSVLNRENGYTF
CDR3nt: TGCAGCGTGTTGAACAGGGAAAATGGCTACACCTTC

j_gene: TRBJ2-7
d_gene: TRBD2
len: 17
abundance: NA
v_gene: TRBV14
CDR3aa: CASSQEGVGLARPEQYF
CDR3nt: TGTGCCAGCAGCCAAGAGGGGGTAGGACTAGCCCGCCCAGAGCAGTACTTC

j_gene: TRBJ2-3
d_gene: TRBD2
len: 16
abundance: NA
v_gene: TRBV9
CDR3aa: CASSTTSGRPTDTQYF
CDR3nt: TGTGCCAGCAGCACAACTAGCGGGAGACCCACAGATACGCAGTATTTT

j_gene: TRBJ2-3
d_gene: NA
len: 15
abundance: NA
v_gene: TRBV28
CDR3aa: CASSSRAIITDTQYF
CDR3nt: TGTGCCAGCAGTTCCAGGGCAATAATCACAGATACGCAGTATTTT

j_gene: TRBJ1-1
d_gene: NA
len: 12
abundance: NA
v_gene: TRBV27
CDR3aa: CASRTGNTEAFF
CDR3nt: TGTGCCAGCCGTACGGGGAACACTGAAGCTTTCTTT

j_gene: TRBJ2-6
d_gene: NA
len: 15
abundance: NA
v_gene: TRBV15
CDR3aa: CATSRDYSGANVLTF
CDR3nt: TGTGCCACCAGCAGAGATTACTCTGGGGCCAACGTCCTGACTTTC

j_gene: TRBJ1-5
d_gene: NA
len: 17
abundance: NA
v_gene: TRBV6-1
CDR3aa: CASSEEVGGGGNQPQHF
CDR3nt: TGTGCCAGCAGTGAAGAGGTTGGGGGGGGCGGCAATCAGCCCCAGCATTTT

j_gene: TRBJ2-4
d_gene: NA
len: 19
abundance: once
v_gene: TRBV7-9
CDR3aa: CASSTNTKLRGDRLNIQYF
CDR3nt: TGTGCCAGCAGCACCAATACCAAACTCCGAGGCGACAGACTAAACATTCAGTACTTC

j_gene: TRBJ2-5
d_gene: TRBD2
len: 17
abundance: NA
v_gene: TRBV7-2
CDR3aa: CASSLPGLAEVGETQYF
CDR3nt: TGTGCCAGCAGCTTACCGGGACTAGCGGAAGTGGGAGAGACCCAGTACTTC

j_gene: TRBJ2-6
d_gene: TRBD1
len: 20
abundance: NA
v_gene: TRBV28
CDR3aa: CASSLELETGELSGANVLTF
CDR3nt: TGTGCCAGCAGTTTAGAGTTAGAGACAGGGGAACTCTCTGGGGCCAACGTCCTGACTTTC

j_gene: TRBJ1-2
d_gene: NA
len: 11
abundance: NA
v_gene: TRBV4-3
CDR3aa: CASSQGRAYTF
CDR3nt: TGCGCCAGCAGCCAAGGAAGGGCCTACACCTTC

j_gene: TRBJ2-2
d_gene: TRBD1
len: 14
abundance: NA
v_gene: TRBV27
CDR3aa: CASTFVDRTGELFF
CDR3nt: TGTGCCAGCACCTTTGTGGACAGGACCGGGGAGCTGTTTTTT

j_gene: TRBJ2-4
d_gene: NA
len: 14
abundance: NA
v_gene: TRBV28
CDR3aa: CASNPDLAKNIQYF
CDR3nt: TGTGCCAGCAACCCAGACTTAGCCAAAAACATTCAGTACTTC

j_gene: TRBJ2-2
d_gene: TRBD2
len: 16
abundance: NA
v_gene: TRBV4-2
CDR3aa: CASSLGGGLYTGELFF
CDR3nt: TGTGCCAGCAGCCTAGGCGGGGGACTATACACCGGGGAGCTGTTTTTT

j_gene: TRBJ1-1
d_gene: TRBD1
len: 15
abundance: NA
v_gene: TRBV7-9
CDR3aa: CASSLQGAMNTEAFF
CDR3nt: TGTGCCAGCAGCTTACAGGGGGCTATGAACACTGAAGCTTTCTTT

j_gene: TRBJ2-1
d_gene: NA
len: 16
abundance: NA
v_gene: TRBV5-5
CDR3aa: CASRPFPGNSYNEQFF
CDR3nt: TGTGCCAGCAGACCTTTCCCCGGGAACTCCTACAATGAGCAGTTCTTC

j_gene: TRBJ2-2
d_gene: TRBD2
len: 15
abundance: NA
v_gene: TRBV27
CDR3aa: CASNLAGGHTGELFF
CDR3nt: TGTGCCAGCAATCTAGCGGGAGGGCACACCGGGGAGCTGTTTTTT

j_gene: TRBJ2-1
d_gene: TRBD2
len: 16
abundance: NA
v_gene: TRBV29-1
CDR3aa: CSVQPAGASLYNEQFF
CDR3nt: TGCAGCGTCCAACCGGCGGGAGCGAGCCTTTACAATGAGCAGTTCTTC

j_gene: TRBJ2-1
d_gene: NA
len: 13
abundance: NA
v_gene: TRBV15
CDR3aa: CATRWTASNEQFF
CDR3nt: TGTGCCACCAGATGGACGGCTTCAAATGAGCAGTTCTTC